The entry that follows covers one T cell receptor beta chain sequence. Profiling relied on immunoSEQ multiplex PCR, and the TCRdb table lists in-frame clones only, not all of them. The profile shows about 120,000 clones, around 80% of them singletons. The data are from a study of blood T cell repertoires in COVID-19. The source is a man aged 55 to 69 with active or convalescent COVID-19. Sequenced material: peripheral blood.

CDR3 in amino acids: CASSQDGSYGYTF. CDR3 in DNA: TGCGCCAGCAGCCAAGACGGGAGCTATGGCTACACCTTC. This chain joins TRBV4-1 and TRBJ1-2; D is undetermined. This CDR3 spans 13 amino acids. Trimming shortened V by 0 bases and J by 4 bases, and 6 bases separated the two germline ends. Germline assignment: CDR1 MGHRA and CDR2 YSYEKL.